The next 15 T cell receptor beta chains were all read from a single sample in a study of beta chain features in type 1 diabetes. Overall study findings and caveats: TCRB CDR3s from Type 1 diabetes patients were moderately but significantly shorter in all four CD4+ subsets.

The sequenced template was cDNA made from the entire isolated RNA. Using immunoSEQ multiplex PCR, the repertoire was profiled, and TCRdb retains in-frame clones only, with some absent. The sample records around 97,000 clones, 25% to 35% being singletons. These TCRs' antigens remain unknown. Sequencing was performed on central memory CD4+ T cells from blood. The source is a woman between 18 and 30 years old with type 1 diabetes.

In this sample, this clone turned up a few times. The rearrangement uses TRBV9 and TRBJ2-3; 10 bases are shared with TRBD2. Germline CDR1 is SGDLS and CDR2 is YYNGEE. This CDR3 comprises 15 residues. The J segment lost 6 bases and the V segment lost 3 bases, leaving 7 bases of the junction unmatched. The CDR3 DNA sequence: TGTGCCAGCAGCGCCGGAGCGGGAGGGACGGATACGCAGTATTTT. This translates into CASSAGAGGTDTQYF. Full variable domain (outside the CDR3, taken from reference TRBV9 and TRBJ2-3): DSGVTQTPKHLITATGQRVTLRCSPRSGDLSVYWYQQSLDQGLQFLIQYYNGEERAKGNILERFSAQQFPDLHSELNLSSLELGDSALYFCASSAGAGGTDTQYFGPGTRLTVL.

The V gene is TRBV30, the J gene TRBJ2-7; TRBD1 agrees at 9 bases. Losses at the gene ends were 8 bases for V and 3 bases for J; bases not matched to a gene: 2. CDR3 length: 11 amino acids. The germline gives CDR1 GTSNPN, CDR2 SVGIG (reference sequence). CDR3 nucleotide sequence: TGTGCCCTGGGACAGGGCTACGAGCAGTACTTC. This translates into CALGQGYEQYF.

This clone was counted between two and nine times. The J gene is TRBJ2-4, the V gene TRBV28, with 7 bases that match TRBD1. Germline V CDR1 and CDR2: MDHEN, SYDVKM. The CDR3 has 13 residues. The trim removed 2 bases at V and 7 bases at J, leaving 2 bases unmatched. DNA of the CDR3: TGTGCCAGCAGTTTACCGACAGGGAACATTCAGTACTTC. Its protein is CASSLPTGNIQYF. Combining the CDR3 with reference TRBV28 and TRBJ2-4 gives the whole variable domain DVKVTQSSRYLVKRTGEKVFLECVQDMDHENMFWYRQDPGLGLRLIYFSYDVKMKEKGDIPEGYSVSREKKERFSLILESASTNQTSMYLCASSLPTGNIQYFGAGTRLSVL.

The chain has TRBV10-3 and TRBJ2-3, with 9 nucleotides matching TRBD1. This CDR3 spans 14 amino acids. The V segment lost 6 bases and the J segment 4 bases; nucleotides outside the gene matches: 5. The germline CDR1 and CDR2 sequences are ENHRY and SYGVKD. CDR3 loop: CAIRRDRAADTQYF. Here the CDR3 DNA reads TGTGCCATCAGGAGGGACAGGGCAGCAGATACGCAGTATTTT.

V gene TRBV25-1 combines with J gene TRBJ1-4; possible D gene TRBD1, 5 bases. Germline V gene data show CDR1 as MGHDK and CDR2 as SYGVNS. The CDR3 has 17 residues. Trimming pared 8 bases from V and 0 bases from J, leaving 19 bases between. The CDR3 loop is CASRKAGTGTTNEKLFF. In DNA, the CDR3 is TGTGCCAGCCGGAAAGCCGGGACTGGAACAACTAATGAAAAACTGTTTTTT.

This clone was detected only a few times. The chain uses TRBV7-9 and TRBJ1-1, with 7 bases lining up with TRBD1. This CDR3 contains 14 residues. Germline V CDR1 and CDR2: SEHNR, FQNEAQ (reference sequence). The junction had 6 bases not matched to a gene; V was cut back by 5 bases and J by 3 bases. Here the CDR3 reads CASSRQGTDTEAFF. In nucleotides, the CDR3 is TGTGCCAGCAGCCGACAGGGAACGGACACTGAAGCTTTCTTT. The full variable domain, in which reference TRBV7-9 and TRBJ1-1 provide the parts outside the CDR3, is DTGVSQNPRHKITKRGQNVTFRCDPISEHNRLYWYRQTLGQGPEFLTYFQNEAQLEKSRLLSDRFSAERPKGSFSTLEIQRTEQGDSAMYLCASSRQGTDTEAFFGQGTRLTVV.

This clone was seen a few times. This sequence joins TRBV28 and TRBJ2-1, with 7 bases identical to TRBD2. The CDR3 length is 15 residues. With V trimmed by 5 bases and J by 7 bases, 11 bases remained unmatched. Germline CDR1 MDHEN, CDR2 SYDVKM. The CDR3 protein is CASSPGGGRENEQFF. In DNA form, the CDR3 reads TGTGCCAGCAGTCCCGGGGGAGGGCGGGAGAATGAGCAGTTCTTC. Looking up the rest from reference TRBV28 and TRBJ2-1 gives the full variable domain: DVKVTQSSRYLVKRTGEKVFLECVQDMDHENMFWYRQDPGLGLRLIYFSYDVKMKEKGDIPEGYSVSREKKERFSLILESASTNQTSMYLCASSPGGGRENEQFFGPGTRLTVL.

The gene calls are TRBV30 and TRBJ2-3; weak D call: TRBD1 (6 bases). Germline V gives CDR1 GTSNPN, CDR2 SVGIG (reference sequence). The V end lost 2 bases, the J end lost 1 base, and 7 bases lay between the germline ends. The CDR3 runs 13 residues. The CDR3 bases are TGTGCCTGGAGTCCAGGGGGCACAGATACGCAGTATTTT. Translating it yields CAWSPGGTDTQYF.

This clone was observed many times. The chain employs TRBV5-6 and TRBJ1-1, with 7 bases matching TRBD1. There are 14 residues in the CDR3. V shed 4 bases and J 5 bases; nucleotides not matched to a gene: 8. CDR1 and CDR2 from the germline V gene are SGHDT and YYEEEE. This CDR3 is CASSRTGFGTEAFF. CDR3 DNA: TGTGCCAGCAGCAGGACAGGTTTTGGGACTGAAGCTTTCTTT.

V is TRBV5-1 and J is TRBJ1-2, with D possibly TRBD1 on 5 matching bases. CDR1 is SGHRS and CDR2 is YFSETQ in the germline V gene. Trimming removed 7 bases from V and 4 bases from J, with 17 bases in between. The CDR3 runs to 14 residues. This chain's CDR3 is CASCLTDHRYGYTF. The CDR3 region has the DNA TGCGCCAGCTGCCTGACAGACCATCGCTATGGCTACACCTTC.

The J gene is TRBJ2-1, the V gene TRBV6-5; D is ambiguous. CDR1 is MNHEY and CDR2 is SVGAGI in the germline V gene. The V gene lost 0 bases and the J gene lost 3 bases, with 12 bases spanning the gap. The CDR3 is 16 amino acids. The CDR3 is CASSYSMRAIYNEQFF. The DNA for the CDR3 is TGTGCCAGCAGTTACTCGATGCGAGCAATCTACAATGAGCAGTTCTTC.

The CDR3 DNA reads as TGTGCCAGCAGCTTAGATATGGCAGGCCTTAATCAGCCCCAGCATTTT. Amino acid sequence: CASSLDMAGLNQPQHF. This chain connects TRBV7-2 to TRBJ1-5; D gene ambiguous. This CDR3 contains 16 residues. The germline CDR1 and CDR2 sequences are SGHTA and FQGNSA. Trimming removed 1 base at V and 4 bases at J, with 14 bases between.

V and J are TRBV30 and TRBJ2-3; D is undetermined. Germline V gives CDR1 GTSNPN, CDR2 SVGIG (reference sequence). With 3 bases removed from V and 2 bases from J, the gap between germline ends came to 6 bases. CDR3 size: 12 residues. The CDR3 coding sequence is TGTGCCTGGAGACAGATCACAGATACGCAGTATTTT. Its protein is CAWRQITDTQYF.

The chain has TRBV4-1 and TRBJ2-6; D is undetermined. The CDR3 loop spans 17 amino acids. Germline V gene sequence: CDR1 MGHRA, CDR2 YSYEKL. Trimming cost V 4 bases and J 0 bases, with 13 bases left between them. The CDR3 region is CASSRGSTYSGANVLTF. The CDR3 DNA reads TGCGCCAGCAGCCGAGGCAGCACCTACTCTGGGGCCAACGTCCTGACTTTC.

The chain is built from TRBV6-6 and TRBJ1-5; perhaps TRBD1 as D (6 bases). V shed 2 bases and J shed 6 bases, with 11 bases lying between them. CDR1 MNHNY and CDR2 SVGAGI come from the germline V gene (reference sequence). CDR3 length equals 14 residues. The CDR3 sequence: CASSYQGRGQPQHF. The CDR3 coding sequence is TGTGCCAGCAGTTACCAGGGGCGAGGTCAGCCCCAGCATTTT.